One sample yielded the 25 T cell receptor beta chains listed below, sequenced in a study of cytomegalovirus exposure and HLA in healthy donors. Both 60 Vbeta primers and 13 Jbeta primers went into the PCR. The repertoire was sequenced with immunoSEQ multiplex PCR; TCRdb's copy has only in-frame clones and lacks some. The table shows some 99,000 clones, with about two thirds occurring only once. The sample comprised PBMCs. All receptors come from a woman between 65 and 79 years old in good health and CMV-seropositive.

The V call is TRBV19, the J call TRBJ2-2; 10 bases are shared with TRBD1. CDR3 size: 15 residues. Trimming cost V 5 bases and J 4 bases; bases outside gene matches: 4. Germline-derived CDR1 and CDR2 are LNHDA and SQIVND (reference sequence). CDR3 protein: CASSSGQGVTGELFF. CDR3 bases: TGTGCCAGTAGTTCCGGACAGGGGGTCACCGGGGAGCTGTTTTTT.

The chain uses TRBV30 and TRBJ2-1; 8 bases map to TRBD2. Trimming took 3 bases from V and 7 from J; bases not matched to a gene: 5. The CDR3 runs to 13 residues. Germline-derived CDR1 and CDR2 are GTSNPN and SVGIG (reference sequence). The CDR3 is CAWSGGAGNEQFF. The CDR3 nucleotides read TGTGCCTGGAGCGGGGGGGCGGGTAATGAGCAGTTCTTC.

The chain carries TRBV19 and TRBJ1-1, with D possibly TRBD1 on 5 matching bases. The CDR3 runs to 13 residues. Trimming removed 6 bases from V and 0 bases from J, with 8 bases in between. From germline, CDR1 is LNHDA and CDR2 SQIVND (reference sequence). Here the CDR3 reads CASSGGMNTEAFF. As DNA, the CDR3 is TGTGCCAGTAGCGGGGGTATGAACACTGAAGCTTTCTTT.

The chain employs TRBV30 and TRBJ1-2; maybe TRBD1 (6 bases). V shed 4 bases and J shed 8 bases, with 14 bases lying between them. The germline V gene has CDR1 GTSNPN and CDR2 SVGIG (reference sequence). This CDR3 has 12 residues. CDR3 residues: CAWKTTGSGYTF. The CDR3 bases are TGTGCCTGGAAGACGACAGGTAGCGGCTACACCTTC.

The V call is TRBV5-8, the J call TRBJ2-3; no firm D call. Trimming removed 5 bases at V and 4 bases at J, with 11 bases between. The CDR3 contains 13 residues. Germline CDR1 reads SGHTS; CDR2 reads YDEGEE. CDR3 loop: CASRPNSADTQYF. The CDR3 DNA reads as TGTGCCAGCAGACCAAACTCCGCAGATACGCAGTATTTT.

The rearrangement uses TRBV27 and TRBJ1-1; tentative D call: TRBD1 (6 bases). Germline values: CDR1 MNHEY, CDR2 SMNVEV (reference sequence). The CDR3 has 13 amino acids. Trimming took off 2 bases at V and 5 bases at J, with 9 bases between the two ends. The CDR3 sequence: CASSLQGITEAFF. The DNA for the CDR3 is TGTGCCAGCAGTTTACAGGGGATAACTGAAGCTTTCTTT.

This chain links TRBV13 with TRBJ2-5, with unresolved D. The CDR3 runs 12 residues. Germline V CDR1 and CDR2: PRHDT, FYEKMQ (reference sequence). V gave up 5 bases and J gave up 4 bases, with 8 bases separating them. CDR3 in DNA: TGTGCCAGCAGCCCCTTGTTAGAGACCCAGTACTTC. Its translation is CASSPLLETQYF.

This clone was picked up a small number of times. A read error may produce the germline difference seen at one junction end. The chain links TRBV9 to TRBJ1-6; tentative D call: TRBD1 (5 bases). Germline V gene lookup returns CDR1 SGDLS and CDR2 YYNGEE. This CDR3 is built from 14 residues. CDR3 DNA sequence: TGTGCCAGCAGCGTCCAGGGATATAGTTCACCCCTCCACTTT. Protein: CASSVQGYSSPLHF.

V and J are TRBV6-1 and TRBJ1-3; D remains ambiguous. V was clipped by 0 bases and J by 4 bases, with 10 bases between them. Germline V lookup: CDR1 MNHNS, CDR2 SASEGT. This CDR3 comprises 15 residues. The CDR3 DNA reads as TGTGCCAGCAGTGAAGCGGGGAGGGTAGGAAACACCATATATTTT. It encodes CASSEAGRVGNTIYF.

The V call is TRBV27, the J call TRBJ2-5, with 7 nucleotides matching TRBD1. The germline V gene encodes CDR1 MNHEY and CDR2 SMNVEV (reference sequence). Trimming removed 6 bases from V and 4 bases from J; junction bases left unmatched: 2. The CDR3 consists of 12 residues. This chain's CDR3 is CASRNRGETQYF. The CDR3 DNA reads as TGTGCCAGCAGGAACAGGGGAGAGACCCAGTACTTC.

This chain joins TRBV30 and TRBJ2-5; D possibly corresponds to TRBD2 (5 bases). The V end lost 4 bases, the J end lost 4 bases, and 16 bases lay between the germline ends. The CDR3 has 14 residues. CDR1 is GTSNPN, CDR2 SVGIG, per germline (reference sequence). The CDR3, as DNA: TGTGCCTGGAATGGGGAGTTCTTGGGAGAGACCCAGTACTTC. This gives the protein CAWNGEFLGETQYF.

V usage is TRBV29-1 and J usage is TRBJ1-1; 10 bases line up with TRBD1. Germline V gene data show CDR1 as SQVTM and CDR2 as ANQGSEA. V gave up 6 bases and J gave up 3 bases; unmatched junction bases: 10. This CDR3 comprises 15 residues. The CDR3 protein is CSVSGTGDVYTEAFF. The CDR3, as DNA: TGCAGCGTATCCGGGACAGGGGATGTGTACACTGAAGCTTTCTTT.

The V gene is TRBV15, the J gene TRBJ2-2, with 7 bases fitting TRBD2. The CDR3 loop spans 16 amino acids. The germline CDR1 and CDR2 sequences are LNHNV and YYDKDF (reference sequence). V lost 0 bases to trimming and J lost 5 bases; unmatched junction nucleotides: 6. Written as DNA, the CDR3 is TGTGCCACCAGCAGAGATCTCGGGGGACTAACCGGGGAGCTGTTTTTT. Its protein is CATSRDLGGLTGELFF.

The V and J genes are TRBV18 and TRBJ1-5; 9 bases map to TRBD1. V lost 1 base, J lost 9 bases, and 7 bases stayed unmatched. CDR1 and CDR2 from the germline V gene are KGHSH and LQKENI. The CDR3 consists of 15 residues. CDR3 DNA sequence: TGTGCCAGCTCACCACTGGGACAGGGTTTATGGCCCCAGCATTTT. This encodes CASSPLGQGLWPQHF.

V is TRBV30 and J is TRBJ1-2; possibly TRBD1 for D (5 bases). Germline assignment: CDR1 GTSNPN and CDR2 SVGIG (reference sequence). The CDR3 has 13 amino acids. V lost 2 bases, J lost 8 bases, and 15 bases lay in between. The CDR3 sequence: CAWSRGRVDGYTF. DNA of the CDR3: TGTGCCTGGAGTCGGGGGAGGGTTGACGGCTACACCTTC.

This clone was detected only once. The J gene is TRBJ2-7, the V gene TRBV6-5, with TRBD2 matching over 10 bases. CDR1 is MNHEY and CDR2 is SVGAGI in the germline V gene. This CDR3 is built from 14 residues. V was clipped by 5 bases and J by 2 bases; unmatched bases: 3. The CDR3 DNA reads as TGTGCCAGCAGTCTAGCGGGGGCAACCTACGAGCAGTACTTC. The encoded protein is CASSLAGATYEQYF.

The chain carries TRBV18 and TRBJ2-5; 7 nucleotides align to TRBD1. After removal of 1 base from V and 5 bases from J, the junction contained 7 bases not matched to a gene. Germline V lookup: CDR1 KGHSH, CDR2 LQKENI. The CDR3 covers 15 residues. CDR3 coding DNA: TGTGCCAGCTCACCACTAGGACAGGAATGGGAGACCCAGTACTTC. This gives the protein CASSPLGQEWETQYF.

DNA of the CDR3: TGTGCCACCAGGAGGGGACACCCCCGAAGTACTGAAGCTTTCTTT. This gives the protein CATRRGHPRSTEAFF. The chain has TRBV15 and TRBJ1-1; D is possibly TRBD1 (6 bases). V shed 6 bases and J shed 5 bases, with 19 bases lying between them. CDR3 length: 15 residues. Germline CDR1 LNHNV, CDR2 YYDKDF (reference sequence).

The rearrangement links TRBV5-1 to TRBJ2-1; TRBD2 matches 13 bases. Germline CDR1 SGHRS, CDR2 YFSETQ. The CDR3 is 16 amino acids. Unmatched junction bases numbered 5, after V lost 4 bases and J lost 4 bases. The CDR3 DNA is TGCGCCAGCAGCGGAGGGACTAGCGGGGCTTACAATGAGCAGTTCTTC. This encodes CASSGGTSGAYNEQFF.

This chain connects TRBV7-9 to TRBJ1-1; D ambiguous. The CDR3 loop spans 14 amino acids. Trimming took 0 bases from V and 0 from J, leaving 5 bases between them. Per germline, CDR1 SEHNR and CDR2 FQNEAQ (reference sequence). The CDR3 region is CASSLAGLNTEAFF. CDR3 in DNA: TGTGCCAGCAGCTTAGCGGGCCTGAACACTGAAGCTTTCTTT.

V is TRBV7-3 and J is TRBJ2-2; no clear D. This CDR3 region has 13 residues. Trimming shortened V by 5 bases and J by 1 base, and 5 bases separated the two germline ends. The germline V gene encodes CDR1 SGHTA and CDR2 FQGTGA. The CDR3 protein is CASSEKNTGELFF. The CDR3 DNA follows: TGTGCCAGCAGCGAGAAGAACACCGGGGAGCTGTTTTTT.

The chain combines TRBV7-9 with TRBJ1-2, with TRBD1 matching 8 bases. CDR3 length: 14 residues. Germline V gives CDR1 SEHNR, CDR2 FQNEAQ (reference sequence). Trimming removed 5 bases from V and 4 bases from J; junction bases left unmatched: 6. CDR3 loop: CASSPIDRGYGYTF. For the CDR3, the DNA is TGTGCCAGCAGCCCTATCGACAGGGGCTATGGCTACACCTTC.

The J gene is TRBJ1-6, the V gene TRBV30, with D possibly matching TRBD1 (6 bases). The length of the CDR3 is 16 residues. With 2 bases removed from V and 5 bases from J, the gap between germline ends came to 16 bases. Germline V CDR1 and CDR2: GTSNPN, SVGIG (reference sequence). DNA for the CDR3: TGTGCCTGGAGTCGTTTCAGGGCAGGGGATAATTCACCCCTCCACTTT. It encodes CAWSRFRAGDNSPLHF.

This CDR3 is CAIRQGQGANQPQHF. As DNA, the CDR3 is TGTGCCATCAGACAGGGACAGGGGGCCAATCAGCCCCAGCATTTT. The J gene is TRBJ1-5, the V gene TRBV10-3; the match to TRBD1 covers 12 bases. V gave up 6 bases and J gave up 3 bases; unmatched junction bases: 3. Germline CDR1 and CDR2: ENHRY and SYGVKD. The CDR3 has 15 residues.

The chain links TRBV11-3 to TRBJ2-7; D may be TRBD1 (5 bases). The CDR3 runs 14 residues. Germline CDR1 and CDR2: SGHNT and YENEEA. V shed 5 bases and J shed 5 bases, with 16 bases lying between them. The DNA of the CDR3 is TGTGCCAGCAGCCCCCAGGGCAGTGGAGACGAGCAGTACTTC. As protein: CASSPQGSGDEQYF.